The 17 T cell receptor beta chains given below trace back to one sample, sequenced in a study of blood T cell repertoires in COVID-19. Repertoires were generated with immunoSEQ multiplex PCR, while TCRdb's copy carries only in-frame clones and drops some. The table shows a few hundred thousand clones, with approximately 86% occurring only once. Sequencing was done on a sample of PBMCs or T cells enriched from blood (not recorded which). The receptors were gathered from a woman aged 40-49 years with acute COVID-19.

This sequence joins TRBV5-6 and TRBJ2-2; D gene uncertain. This CDR3 spans 16 amino acids. Germline V gene sequence: CDR1 SGHDT, CDR2 YYEEEE. V lost 5 bases, J lost 0 bases, and 14 bases lay in between. The chain's CDR3 is CASRVVTASNTGELFF. CDR3 nucleotide sequence: TGTGCCAGCAGAGTAGTCACAGCCTCGAACACCGGGGAGCTGTTTTTT.

This clone was counted a few times. The chain has TRBV5-4 and TRBJ2-2; weak D call: TRBD2 (6 bases). The V end was cut by 2 bases, the J end by 5 bases, with 10 bases between. The germline gives CDR1 SGHNT, CDR2 YYREEE (reference sequence). The CDR3 sequence is 14 residues long. The chain's CDR3 is CASSFQSGTGELFF. The CDR3 bases are TGTGCCAGCAGCTTTCAGAGCGGGACCGGGGAGCTGTTTTTT.

V gene TRBV5-1 combines with J gene TRBJ1-4; TRBD1 matches at 7 bases. With V trimmed by 9 bases and J by 2 bases, 13 bases remained unmatched. CDR3 length: 16 residues. Germline lookup yields CDR1 SGHRS and CDR2 YFSETQ. In nucleotides, the CDR3 is TGCGCCACCCTCGAGGACAGGATATACACTAATGAAAAACTGTTTTTT. Translation gives CATLEDRIYTNEKLFF.

This sequence joins TRBV28 and TRBJ1-1, with D hard to call. The CDR3 sequence is 14 residues long. Germline V lookup: CDR1 MDHEN, CDR2 SYDVKM. Trimming removed 3 bases at V and 0 bases at J, with 8 bases between. CDR3 region: CASSFGRMNTEAFF. CDR3 nucleotide sequence: TGTGCCAGCAGTTTCGGCAGGATGAACACTGAAGCTTTCTTT.

This chain joins TRBV13 and TRBJ1-2; 10 bases align to TRBD1. Germline V gives CDR1 PRHDT, CDR2 FYEKMQ (reference sequence). The CDR3 is 15 residues long. V trimming: 4 bases; J trimming: 4 bases; junction bases outside the gene matches: 6. The CDR3 is CASSSPGQGIYGYTF. The CDR3 coding sequence is TGTGCCAGCAGCTCCCCGGGACAGGGGATCTATGGCTACACCTTC. Looking up the rest from reference TRBV13 and TRBJ1-2 gives the full variable domain: AAGVIQSPRHLIKEKRETATLKCYPIPRHDTVYWYQQGPGQDPQFLISFYEKMQSDKGSIPDRFSAQQFSDYHSELNMSSLELGDSALYFCASSSPGQGIYGYTFGSGTRLTVV.

The rearrangement links TRBV3-1 (or the pseudogene TRBV3-2) to TRBJ2-3; 8 bases line up with TRBD2. The CDR3 covers 16 residues. Germline V gives CDR1 LGHDT, CDR2 YNNKEL (reference sequence). After removal of 4 bases from V and 4 bases from J, the junction contained 10 bases not matched to a gene. In DNA form, the CDR3 reads TGTGCCAGCAGCCTCCAAGGGACTAGGTTGGCAGATACGCAGTATTTT. This sequence encodes CASSLQGTRLADTQYF.

V gene TRBV7-6 combines with J gene TRBJ1-3; the match to TRBD1 covers 10 bases. Germline V lookup: CDR1 SGHVS, CDR2 FNYEAQ. The CDR3 spans 16 residues. V trimming: 5 bases; J trimming: 0 bases; junction bases outside the gene matches: 4. This CDR3 reads CASSGRTGGSGNTIYF. The CDR3 coding sequence is TGTGCCAGCAGCGGCAGGACAGGGGGCTCTGGAAACACCATATATTTT.

The V call is TRBV28, the J call TRBJ1-1; 7 positions match TRBD1. The CDR3 contains 16 residues. Germline CDR1 MDHEN, CDR2 SYDVKM. V gave up 5 bases and J gave up 0 bases; unmatched junction bases: 9. For the CDR3, the DNA is TGTGCCAGCAGTCAAATTCCGGGACAGCTGAACACTGAAGCTTTCTTT. Residues: CASSQIPGQLNTEAFF.

This chain joins TRBV12-5 and TRBJ2-1, with a tentative D call TRBD2 (6 bases). CDR1 is LGHNT and CDR2 is FRNRAP in the germline V gene. V was cut by 8 bases and J by 8 bases, with 16 bases left in between. This CDR3 region has 13 residues. The CDR3, as DNA: TGTGCTAGTTGCCTCAGCGGGTTAGATGAGCAGTTCTTC. As protein: CASCLSGLDEQFF.

The chain carries TRBV6-5 and TRBJ2-2; no clear D gene. Germline CDR1 MNHEY, CDR2 SVGAGI. The ends were cut back, 8 bases at V and 2 bases at J, with 9 bases in the middle. CDR3 size: 13 residues. The CDR3 DNA follows: TGTGCCAGCCGACTCGTAAACACCGGGGAGCTGTTTTTT. Protein sequence: CASRLVNTGELFF.

The chain uses TRBV7-2 and TRBJ2-7, with TRBD2 matching 8 bases. CDR1 SGHTA and CDR2 FQGNSA come from the germline V gene. After removal of 5 bases from V and 7 bases from J, the junction contained 13 bases not matched to a gene. This CDR3 comprises 15 residues. CDR3 nucleotides: TGTGCCAGCAGCCCAGTGTGGGGCGGGGGGATAGAGCAGTACTTC. The encoded protein is CASSPVWGGGIEQYF. Filled out from reference TRBV7-2 and TRBJ2-7, the complete variable domain reads GAGVSQSPSNKVTEKGKDVELRCDPISGHTALYWYRQSLGQGLEFLIYFQGNSAPDKSGLPSDRFSAERTGGSVSTLTIQRTQQEDSAVYLCASSPVWGGGIEQYFGPGTRLTVT.

The V gene is TRBV28, the J gene TRBJ1-3; TRBD1 might be the D (6 bases). V lost 3 bases and J lost 0, with 15 bases in between. Germline lookup yields CDR1 MDHEN and CDR2 SYDVKM. The CDR3 is 17 residues long. The CDR3 bases are TGTGCCAGCAGTTTGGGGGGGGCCCGATCCTCTGGAAACACCATATATTTT. It specifies CASSLGGARSSGNTIYF.

The chain is built from TRBV6-6 and TRBJ2-3; a possible D gene is TRBD2 (7 bases). The CDR3 has 16 amino acids. From germline, CDR1 is MNHNY and CDR2 SVGAGI (reference sequence). V was pared by 5 bases and J by 5 bases, with 20 bases between. The CDR3 nucleotides read TGTGCCAGCAGTCGATCCGGACTAGGGGGGGGAGATACGCAGTATTTT. Its translation: CASSRSGLGGGDTQYF.

The J gene is TRBJ2-6, the V gene TRBV5-5, with D unresolved. CDR3 length: 17 amino acids. Per germline, CDR1 SGHKS and CDR2 YYEKEE (reference sequence). With 0 bases removed from V and 0 bases from J, the gap between germline ends came to 10 bases. CDR3 residues: CASSLVAGFSGANVLTF. The DNA for the CDR3 is TGTGCCAGCAGCTTGGTCGCAGGATTCTCTGGGGCCAACGTCCTGACTTTC.

This clone was observed once. This chain connects TRBV6-5 to TRBJ2-4, with D possibly TRBD2 on 5 matching bases. Trimming cost V 6 bases and J 7 bases, with 10 bases left between them. The CDR3 is made up of 12 amino acids. Germline CDR1 MNHEY, CDR2 SVGAGI. Here the CDR3 DNA reads TGTGCCAGCAGCCGGGAAGGGAACATTCAGTACTTC. Its translation is CASSREGNIQYF.

CDR3 in amino acids: CASSLTSADTQYF. The CDR3 coding sequence is TGTGCCAGCAGCTTAACCAGTGCAGATACGCAGTATTTT. The V call is TRBV7-3, the J call TRBJ2-3; the D is unclear. Deletions cut 0 bases from V and 4 bases from J, with 5 bases between. This CDR3 contains 13 residues. CDR1 is SGHTA, CDR2 FQGTGA, per germline.

The J gene is TRBJ1-2, the V gene TRBV28; 11 bases agree with TRBD1. The CDR3 has 15 amino acids. Germline lookup yields CDR1 MDHEN and CDR2 SYDVKM. V lost 8 bases and J lost 5; bases outside the gene matches: 10. The CDR3 sequence: CASDGSWDRGYGYTF. CDR3 nucleotides: TGTGCCAGCGACGGATCCTGGGACAGGGGGTATGGCTACACCTTC.